The following is a T cell receptor (beta chain) sequence with its context. No antigen is known for it. The data were obtained in a study of healthy donors' naive CD4 and CD8 T cells. Naive T cells were sorted: CD4+CD8-CD45RO-CD45RA+ for CD4+, CD8+CD4-CD45RA+CD27bright for CD8+. Study-wide results and caveats: Positive CDR3 charge linked to CD4+ cells, negative to CD8+ cells. Roughly 13% of CD4/CD8 propensity variance appeared explained by V, J and CDR3 charge.

Each TCR library used approximately 500 ng of total RNA and a linear amplification protocol. Each CDR3 protein gets one entry after TCRdb re-called the reads with MiXCR. This table has about 180,000 distinct CDR3 sequences, 65% to 75% appearing once. The sample consisted of naive CD4+ and CD8+ T cells sorted from blood, pooled from several donors. This clonotype was sampled from a pool of human donors in good health; the sample pools cells from several healthy donors.

CDR3 amino acids: CASKGDKNIQYF. In DNA, the CDR3 is TGTGCCAGCAAAGGAGACAAAAACATTCAGTACTTC. The chain uses TRBV27 and TRBJ2-4, with D unclear. V lost 7 bases to trimming and J lost 3 bases, with 7 bases between them. Germline V gene sequence: CDR1 MNHEY, CDR2 SMNVEV (reference sequence). The CDR3 length is 12 residues.